This T cell receptor (beta chain) was sequenced during a study of molecular identifiers for immune sequencing clone quantification. Overall study: Across replicate runs, RNA obtained from approximately 20,000 or 98,000 naive CD8 cells was divided into five, with four undergoing sequencing.

The V and J ends lost 4 bases and 2 bases, in that order; junction bases with no gene match: 7. CDR3 length: 16 residues. CDR1 is SGHDT and CDR2 is YYEEEE in the germline V gene. TCRdb redid the calling of the PCR reads with MiXCR, one entry per CDR3 protein. The sample lists more than 70,000 distinct CDR3 sequences, roughly 21% occurring once. Study conclusions and caveats: Investigators reportedly could detect spiked Jurkat TCR RNA from one cell among about a million naive cells.

The authors sorted naive CD8 T cells as CD8+CD4-CCR7+CD45RA+. On this clonotype: The antigen is unknown.

This chain connects TRBV5-6 to TRBJ2-1, with TRBD1 matching over 9 bases. The receptor's source is a human donor in good health. Some libraries in this study had Jurkat cell RNA spiked in. The sequencing sample was made of naive CD8+ T cells from blood, with Jurkat cell RNA spiked in. Noted subset: FACS-sorted CD8+CD4-CCR7+CD45RA+ naive T cells. The CDR3 reads CASSGQGSEPYNEQFF. In DNA form, the CDR3 reads TGTGCCAGCAGCGGACAGGGGTCAGAACCCTACAATGAGCAGTTCTTC.